This T cell receptor beta chain appears in the sequencing data of a study of regulatory T cells in long-lasting Graves disease. Study-wide points: Those with persistent disease had in common more public clonotypes (about 2,500) than new patients (more than 900).

Time point indicated: persistent/refractory GD, antithyroid drugs over 5 years with positive TRAb. RNA isolated from PBMCs was used to make the TCR library. The CDR3 is 15 residues long. The junction had 6 bases not matched to a gene; V was cut back by 4 bases and J by 4 bases. Germline CDR1 is LGHNA and CDR2 is YSLEER. This clonotype has just a few counts. The antigen is not known. Libraries of TCR beta came from iRepertoire HTBI primers plus Arm-PCR of CDR3 regions. In TCRdb, the multiplex PCR reads were re-called with MiXCR into one record per CDR3 protein. The data contain roughly 490,000 distinct CDR3 sequences, about 20% of them singletons.

This clonotype was obtained from a female donor with Graves disease. The J gene is TRBJ1-2, the V gene TRBV4-3, with 10 nucleotides matching TRBD1. The source material was peripheral blood mononuclear cells (PBMCs), sampled when the disease was refractory, from a patient treated with antithyroid drugs. CDR3 nucleotides: TGCGCCAGCAGCCCCGGGACAGGGGTTACCTATGGCTACACCTTC. Encoded protein: CASSPGTGVTYGYTF.